This TCR beta chain is drawn from a study of patients and donors after allogeneic stem cell transplantation. This clonotype was counted once. In germline, CDR1 is ENHRY, CDR2 SYGVKD. With 10 bases removed from V and 3 bases from J, the gap between germline ends came to 19 bases. CDR3 length: 14 amino acids. In TCRdb, the RT-PCR reads were re-called with MiXCR into one record per CDR3 protein. The table records 900,000 to 1,000,000 distinct CDR3 sequences, under 20% of them present only once. The V and J genes are TRBV10-3 and TRBJ2-7; D not resolved. This clonotype originated in a human donor who was either an allogeneic HSCT recipient or a stem cell or donor lymphocyte infusion donor (not recorded which). It is not recorded whose cells these are; they may come from a transplant donor. The sample taken for sequencing was blood, either unsorted or a sorted T cell fraction (not recorded which). The DNA for the CDR3 is TGTGCCAGTAAACCCCTGGACGGATACTACGAGCAGTACTTC. Protein sequence: CASKPLDGYYEQYF.